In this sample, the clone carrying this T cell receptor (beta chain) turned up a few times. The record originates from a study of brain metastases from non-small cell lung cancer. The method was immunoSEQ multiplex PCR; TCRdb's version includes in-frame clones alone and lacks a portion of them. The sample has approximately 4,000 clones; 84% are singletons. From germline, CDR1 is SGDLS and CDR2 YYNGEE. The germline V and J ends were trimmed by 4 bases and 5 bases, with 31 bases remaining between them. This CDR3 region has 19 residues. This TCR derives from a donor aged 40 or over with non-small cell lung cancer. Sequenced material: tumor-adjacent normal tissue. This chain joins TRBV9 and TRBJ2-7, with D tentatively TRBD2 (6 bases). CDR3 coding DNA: TGTGCCAGCAGCCCCCGGGACTCCTCGGTACAGCGGACCCCTCACGAGCAGTACTTC. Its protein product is CASSPRDSSVQRTPHEQYF.